These T cell receptor beta chains were read from a single sample in a study of post-analysis software for immune sequencing data. TCRdb re-called the PCR reads through MiXCR, storing one row per CDR3 protein. The table includes about 200,000 distinct CDR3 sequences, over 25% detected once. The sample comprised blood. Every receptor here comes from a girl under 18 with multiple sclerosis. CDR3s include the opening cysteine and the closing phenylalanine or tryptophan. D genes are given only for firm matches. The size field is filled for only some rows; it gives once, few, many or a size class.

>TRBV11-2|-|-|TRBJ2-2
TGTGCCAGCAGCCCCCATCTGGGGGACGGGGAGCTGTTTTTT
CASSPHLGDGELFF
>TRBV19|-|-|TRBJ2-1
TGTGCCAGTAGGGACGCCGGGAGATACAATAAGCAGTTCTTC
CASRDAGRYNKQFF
>TRBV28|TRBD1|many|TRBJ1-5
TGTGCCAGCAGGTTGGACAGGGGGCGACATCAGCCCCAGCATTTT
CASRLDRGRHQPQHF
>TRBV20-1|-|-|TRBJ1-2
TGCAGTGCAAACCCCGGAGCAACTAGCTCAGCTAACTATGGCTACACCTTC
CSANPGATSSANYGYTF
>TRBV4-1|-|many|TRBJ2-1
TGCGCCAGCAGCCAAGGGCCCGCCTCAGGAGGAAGGAATGAGCAGTTCTTC
CASSQGPASGGRNEQFF
>TRBV5-1|-|many|TRBJ2-7
TGCGCCAGCAGCTTGGAGGACAATGCCTACGAGCAGTACTTC
CASSLEDNAYEQYF
>TRBV5-1|-|-|TRBJ1-6
TGCGCCAGCAGCTTGTATCCCCCCTCCTCGTCTACTTCACCCCCCCACTTT
CASSLYPPSSSTSPPHF
>TRBV7-3|TRBD2|-|TRBJ2-5
TGTGCCAGCAGCCCACCCCTAGCGGGGACACAAGAGACCCAGTACTTC
CASSPPLAGTQETQYF
>TRBV5-4|TRBD1|-|TRBJ1-2
TGTGCCAGCAGCTTGTTGGGACAGGGGTCGGGAGGCTACACCTTC
CASSLLGQGSGGYTF
>TRBV6-5|-|many|TRBJ2-7
TGTGCCAGCAGTTACTCCGAGGCAGGATCTGGTTACGAGCAGTACTTC
CASSYSEAGSGYEQYF
>TRBV7-9|-|-|TRBJ1-1
TGTGCCAGCAGCCAAAGGGAGATCGGGATGAACACTGAAGCTTTCTTT
CASSQREIGMNTEAFF
>TRBV20-1|-|-|TRBJ1-1
TGCAGTGCTAGACCCCCGACCGGACGGGGAAAGAACACTGAAGCTTTCTTT
CSARPPTGRGKNTEAFF
>TRBV4-1|TRBD2|many|TRBJ2-7
TGCGCCAGCAGCCCTTGGGGGACGACTAGCGGGGGTGACTCCTACGAGCAGTACTTC
CASSPWGTTSGGDSYEQYF
>TRBV3-1|-|-|TRBJ1-6
TGTGCCAGCAGCCATGGGGTGGGTGGCTCACCCCTCCACTTT
CASSHGVGGSPLHF
>TRBV5-1|-|many|TRBJ2-1
TGCGCCAGCAGCTTGGCGGAGGGCAATGAGCAGTTCTTC
CASSLAEGNEQFF
>TRBV2|-|few|TRBJ2-3
TGTGCCAGCAGTGACAGTCCGGGACACACAGATACGCAGTATTTT
CASSDSPGHTDTQYF
>TRBV20-1|TRBD1|few|TRBJ1-2
TGCAGGGCAACAGGGGGCTACTATGGCTACACCTTC
CRATGGYYGYTF
>TRBV20-1|TRBD2|-|TRBJ2-1
TGCAGTGCTAGAACCCCCCTAGCGGGGGTAGAGCAGTTCTTC
CSARTPLAGVEQFF
>TRBV25-1|-|-|TRBJ1-1
TGTGCCAGCAGGTACGGGGGGGGGGATACTGAAGCTTTCTTT
CASRYGGGDTEAFF
>TRBV11-2|-|-|TRBJ2-3
TGTGCCAGCAGCTTAGAAGTGCTGTCCACGCAGTATTTT
CASSLEVLSTQYF